This is a list of T cell receptor beta chains from one sample in a study of cytomegalovirus exposure and HLA in healthy donors. Repertoires were generated with immunoSEQ multiplex PCR, while TCRdb's copy carries only in-frame clones and drops some. This table holds some 100,000 clones, 76% found once. Specimen: PBMCs. Receptors were obtained from a woman aged 40-49 years in good health and CMV-seropositive. The CDR3 runs from the conserved cysteine through the conserved F or W. D genes are given only for firm matches. Size tells how often a clone was seen (once, few, many) or the class of an expanded clone, and some rows leave it out.

>TRBV28|TRBJ2-3|NA|TRBD2
CASSQPGLAGGAARDTQYF
TGTGCCAGCAGTCAGCCGGGACTAGCGGGGGGAGCCGCACGGGATACGCAGTATTTT
>TRBV5-1|TRBJ2-7|NA|NA
CASSLAQGGDEQYF
TGCGCCAGCAGCTTAGCCCAGGGAGGTGACGAGCAGTACTTC
>TRBV10-1|TRBJ1-2|NA|NA
CASSDPPRDYGYTF
TGCGCCAGCAGTGACCCCCCCCGGGACTATGGCTACACCTTC
>TRBV5-6|TRBJ2-5|NA|TRBD2
CASSLGPGGRETQYF
TGTGCCAGCAGCTTGGGTCCGGGGGGTCGGGAGACCCAGTACTTC
>TRBV6-1|TRBJ2-7|NA|NA
CASSDRVPYEQYF
TGTGCCAGCAGTGACAGGGTACCCTACGAGCAGTACTTC
>TRBV7-9|TRBJ1-2|NA|TRBD1
CASSLGTGDGYTF
TGTGCCAGCAGCTTAGGGACAGGGGATGGCTACACCTTC
>TRBV5-4|TRBJ1-1|NA|NA
CASSLAASTGFTEAFF
TGTGCCAGCAGCTTGGCCGCATCTACAGGGTTCACTGAAGCTTTCTTT
>TRBV5-4|TRBJ2-1|NA|TRBD1
CASSPRGRGNEQFF
TGTGCCAGCAGCCCCCGGGGCAGGGGGAATGAGCAGTTCTTC
>TRBV2|TRBJ2-7|NA|NA
CASSESRTPTYEQYF
TGTGCCAGCAGTGAATCTCGGACTCCGACCTACGAGCAGTACTTC
>TRBV27|TRBJ1-6|NA|NA
CASSLNRASPLHF
TGTGCCAGCAGTTTGAACAGGGCTTCACCCCTCCACTTT
>TRBV10-3|TRBJ1-5|NA|TRBD1
CASGQEGQPQHF
TGTGCCAGCGGACAGGAAGGGCAGCCCCAGCATTTT
>TRBV30|TRBJ1-1|NA|NA
CAWDKQGLLEAFF
TGTGCCTGGGATAAACAGGGATTACTTGAAGCTTTCTTT
>TRBV6-5|TRBJ2-2|NA|TRBD2
CASSYTPVSGGRELFF
TGTGCCAGCAGTTACACGCCGGTTAGCGGGGGACGAGAGCTGTTTTTT
>TRBV5-1|TRBJ1-2|NA|NA
CASSFDRRGYTF
TGCGCCAGCAGCTTCGACAGAAGGGGCTACACCTTC
>TRBV7-2|TRBJ1-1|NA|NA
CASSLARAGAEAFF
TGTGCCAGCAGCTTAGCCCGAGCCGGGGCTGAAGCTTTCTTT
>TRBV5-4|TRBJ1-2|NA|TRBD1
CASSLGQGESGYTF
TGTGCCAGCAGCTTAGGACAGGGAGAGTCTGGCTACACCTTC
>TRBV19|TRBJ2-5|NA|NA
CASSIVGRGETQYF
TGTGCCAGTAGTATAGTGGGTAGAGGAGAGACCCAGTACTTC
>TRBV30|TRBJ1-6|NA|TRBD1
CAWSLGTGNSPLHF
TGTGCCTGGAGCCTAGGGACAGGAAATTCACCCCTCCACTTT
>TRBV19|TRBJ1-1|NA|NA
CASTTWDTLRNEAFF
TGTGCCAGTACTACCTGGGACACGCTCCGTAATGAAGCTTTCTTT
>TRBV5-1|TRBJ2-3|NA|NA
CASWGSHRADTQYF
TGCGCCAGCTGGGGGTCGCACAGGGCAGATACGCAGTATTTT
>TRBV5-1|TRBJ1-3|few|TRBD1
CASSSPGQGSNTIYF
TGCGCCAGCAGCTCGCCGGGACAGGGATCAAACACCATATATTTT
>TRBV30|TRBJ1-4|NA|NA
CAWKKSTVEKLFF
TGTGCCTGGAAAAAATCGACAGTTGAAAAACTGTTTTTT
>TRBV10-3|TRBJ1-5|once|NA
CATVRGSNQPQHF
TGTGCCACGGTAAGGGGTAGCAATCAGCCCCAGCATTTT
>TRBV6-1|TRBJ1-6|NA|TRBD1
CASSEAEGASPLHF
TGTGCCAGCAGTGAAGCGGAGGGGGCTTCACCCCTCCACTTT
>TRBV15|TRBJ1-5|NA|NA
CATSRDPGSPQHF
TGTGCCACCAGCAGAGATCCGGGGTCTCCCCAGCATTTT
>TRBV4-1|TRBJ2-3|few|NA
CASSQEYGVSTDTQYF
TGCGCCAGCAGCCAAGAGTACGGGGTAAGCACAGATACGCAGTATTTT